The subject of this entry is one T cell receptor (beta chain). Using immunoSEQ multiplex PCR, the repertoire was profiled, and TCRdb retains in-frame clones only, with some absent. The sample lists 110,000 or so clones, 90% occurring once. The data originate from a study of control samples from healthy donors and cancer patients. The CDR3 length is 12 residues. V was trimmed by 5 bases and J by 8 bases, leaving 6 bases between them. Germline CDR1 KGHDR, CDR2 SFDVKD. The genes are TRBV24-1 and TRBJ1-6; D remains unclear. This sequence originates from a human donor in good health. The donor label of this sample is uncertain. The specimen sequenced was blood. The CDR3 nucleotides are TGTGCCACCAGTGGGGATGATTCACCCCTCCACTTT. Translation gives CATSGDDSPLHF.